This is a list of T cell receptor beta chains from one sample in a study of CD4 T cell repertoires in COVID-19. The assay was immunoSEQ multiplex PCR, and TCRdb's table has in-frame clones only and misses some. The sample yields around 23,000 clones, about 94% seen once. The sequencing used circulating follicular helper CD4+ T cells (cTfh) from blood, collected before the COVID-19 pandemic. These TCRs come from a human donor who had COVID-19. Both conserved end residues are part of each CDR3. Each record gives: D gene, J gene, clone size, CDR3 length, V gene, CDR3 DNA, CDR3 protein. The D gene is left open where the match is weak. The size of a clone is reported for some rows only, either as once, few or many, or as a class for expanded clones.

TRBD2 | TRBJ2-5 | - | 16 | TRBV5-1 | TGCGCCAGCAGCCCCGGGACTAGCGGGAGGGAAGAGACCCAGTACTTC | CASSPGTSGREETQYF
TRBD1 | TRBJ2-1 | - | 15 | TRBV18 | TGTGCCAGCTCACCACAGGGGACAGCCTGGAATGAGCAGTTCTTC | CASSPQGTAWNEQFF
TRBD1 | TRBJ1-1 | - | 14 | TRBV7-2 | TGTGCCAGCAGCTTTGGACAGGGAGGCACTGAAGCTTTCTTT | CASSFGQGGTEAFF
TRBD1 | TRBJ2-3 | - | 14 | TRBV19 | TGTGCCAGTAGTAGGGGGACAGGCACAGATACGCAGTATTTT | CASSRGTGTDTQYF
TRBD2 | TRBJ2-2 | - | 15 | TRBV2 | TGTGCCAGCAGGGCGCTAGCGGGTAACACCGGGGAGCTGTTTTTT | CASRALAGNTGELFF
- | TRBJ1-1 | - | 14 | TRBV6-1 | TGTGCCAGCAGTGCCCTACAGGTGAACACTGAAGCTTTCTTT | CASSALQVNTEAFF
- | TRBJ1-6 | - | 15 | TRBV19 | TGTGCCAGTACCCCTCAGGTCGGGGGGAATTCACCCCTCCACTTT | CASTPQVGGNSPLHF
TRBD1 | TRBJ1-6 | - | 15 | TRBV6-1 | TGTGCCAGCAGTGAAGGACAGGGAGACAATTCACCCCTCCACTTT | CASSEGQGDNSPLHF
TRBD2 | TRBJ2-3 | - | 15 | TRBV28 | TGTGCCAGCAGTTTCGGCGGGAGGGCGGGAGATACGCAGTATTTT | CASSFGGRAGDTQYF
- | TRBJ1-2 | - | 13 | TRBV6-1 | TGTGCCAGCAGTGATGGCAGGGGCTATGGCTACACCTTC | CASSDGRGYGYTF
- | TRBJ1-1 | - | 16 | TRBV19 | TGTGCCAGTAGCCCCAGAGGGGGAGGGAGAGCCACTGAAGCTTTCTTT | CASSPRGGGRATEAFF
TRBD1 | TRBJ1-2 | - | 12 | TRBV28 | TGTGCCACCAACAGGGGGAACTATGGCTACACCTTC | CATNRGNYGYTF
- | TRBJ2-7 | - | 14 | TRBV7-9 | TGTGCCAGCAGCTTAGAGGGGCCCCTTAAGGAGCAGTACTTC | CASSLEGPLKEQYF
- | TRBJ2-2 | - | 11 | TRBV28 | TGTGCCAGCCGGGGTGCCGGGGAGCTGTTTTTT | CASRGAGELFF
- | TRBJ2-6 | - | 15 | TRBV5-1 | TGCGCCAGCCGGACTCCAGTCTCTGGGGCCAACGTCCTGACTTTC | CASRTPVSGANVLTF
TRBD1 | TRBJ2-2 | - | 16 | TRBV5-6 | TGTGCCAGCAGCTTGGCCAGGGGGCACAACACCGGGGAGCTGTTTTTT | CASSLARGHNTGELFF
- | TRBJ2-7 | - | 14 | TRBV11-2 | TGTGCCAGCAGCTTAGCGCGGCAGTCCTACGAGCAGTACTTC | CASSLARQSYEQYF
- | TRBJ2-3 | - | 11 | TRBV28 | TGTGCCAGCAGTTCCCAGGGGAAAGAGTATTTT | CASSSQGKEYF
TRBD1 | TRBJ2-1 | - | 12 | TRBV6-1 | TGTGCCAGCAGTGTACAGGGGAGTAAGCAGTTCTTC | CASSVQGSKQFF
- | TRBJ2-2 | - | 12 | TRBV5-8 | TGTGCCAGCAGTACGGGTCGCGGGGAGCTGTTTTTT | CASSTGRGELFF
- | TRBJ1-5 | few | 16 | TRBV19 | TGTGCCAGTAGTATCGGAGGGGATTGGGTCAATCAGCCCCAGCATTTT | CASSIGGDWVNQPQHF
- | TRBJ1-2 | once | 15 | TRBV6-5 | TGTGCCAGCAGGGATCAGTTCCAAGCAGGCTATGGCTACACCTTC | CASRDQFQAGYGYTF
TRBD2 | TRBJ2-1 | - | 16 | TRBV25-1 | TGTGCCAGCAGTGAGAGCGGGAGGCTCACCTACAATGAGCAGTTCTTC | CASSESGRLTYNEQFF
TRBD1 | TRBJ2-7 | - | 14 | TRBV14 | TGTGCCAGCAGCCCTGGGACAGGGGGCGCGGAGCAGTACTTC | CASSPGTGGAEQYF
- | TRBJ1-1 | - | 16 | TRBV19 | TGTGCCAGCCAAAACCGAGGACAGTGGGAGAACACTGAAGCTTTCTTT | CASQNRGQWENTEAFF
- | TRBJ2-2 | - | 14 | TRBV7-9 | TGTGCCAGCAGCTTAACCTACGAGACCGGGGAGCTGTTTTTT | CASSLTYETGELFF
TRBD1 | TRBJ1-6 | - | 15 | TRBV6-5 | TGTGCCAGCAGTTACTCTGGGACAGGGACTTCACCCCTCCACTTT | CASSYSGTGTSPLHF
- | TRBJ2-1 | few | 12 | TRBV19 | TGTGCCAGTAAAGGAGTTTACAATGAGCAGTTCTTC | CASKGVYNEQFF
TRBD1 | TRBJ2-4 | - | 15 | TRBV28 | TGTGCCAGCAGTACGGGACAGTACTCGAGGAACATTCAGTACTTC | CASSTGQYSRNIQYF
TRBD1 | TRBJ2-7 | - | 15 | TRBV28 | TGTGCCAGCAGTCTAAAGACAGGGCCCCCCTACGAGCAGTACTTC | CASSLKTGPPYEQYF
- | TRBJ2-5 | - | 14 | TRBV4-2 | TGTGCCAGCAGCCAAGGAGGGGCCGGGGGGACCCAGTACTTC | CASSQGGAGGTQYF
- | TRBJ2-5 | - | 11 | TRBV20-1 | TGCAGTGCTGGCTACCAAGAGACCCAGTACTTC | CSAGYQETQYF
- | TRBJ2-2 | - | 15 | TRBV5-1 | TGCGCCAGCTTAATGGAGGCAGGGAACACCGGGGAGCTGTTTTTT | CASLMEAGNTGELFF
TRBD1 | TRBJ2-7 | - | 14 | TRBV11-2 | TGTGCCAGCAGCTCCTCGGGGACAGGGTGGGAGCAGTACTTC | CASSSSGTGWEQYF
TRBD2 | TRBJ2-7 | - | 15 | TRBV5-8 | TGTGCCAGCAGCTTGCTAGCGGCGAGCTCCTACGAGCAGTACTTC | CASSLLAASSYEQYF
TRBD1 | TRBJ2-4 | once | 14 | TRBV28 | TGTGCCAGCTGCCTCGGACAGGCTTCTGCCTCCCCGTACTTC | CASCLGQASASPYF
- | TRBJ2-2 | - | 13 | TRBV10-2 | TGCGCCAGCAGTGGGAGCGGGTCCGGGGAGCTGTTTTTT | CASSGSGSGELFF
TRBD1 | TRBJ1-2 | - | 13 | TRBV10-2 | TGCGCCAGCACCGGGACAGCTAACTATGGCTACACCTTC | CASTGTANYGYTF
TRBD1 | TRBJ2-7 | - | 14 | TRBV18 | TGTGCCAGCTCACCTGGAGGACAGGGGAGCGAGCAGTACTTC | CASSPGGQGSEQYF
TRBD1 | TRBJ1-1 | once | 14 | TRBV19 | TGTGCCAGTAGTAAAATCGGGACAGGGGCTGAAGCTTTCTTT | CASSKIGTGAEAFF
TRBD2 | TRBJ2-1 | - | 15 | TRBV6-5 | TGTGCCAGCAGTCGAGGACTAGCGGGGTACAATGAGCAGTTCTTC | CASSRGLAGYNEQFF
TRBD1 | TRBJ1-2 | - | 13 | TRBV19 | TGTGCCAGTAGTCCGGGACAGCCCTATGGCTACACCTTC | CASSPGQPYGYTF
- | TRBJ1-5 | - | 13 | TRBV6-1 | TGTGCCAGCAGTGGGGACATAAATCAGCCCCAGCATTTT | CASSGDINQPQHF
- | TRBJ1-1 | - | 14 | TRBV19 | TGTGCCAGTAGTCTCGGTGGAGTGAACACTGAAGCTTTCTTT | CASSLGGVNTEAFF
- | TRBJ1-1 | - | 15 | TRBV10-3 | TGTGCCATCAGTAAGACAGGAGATATGAACACTGAAGCTTTCTTT | CAISKTGDMNTEAFF
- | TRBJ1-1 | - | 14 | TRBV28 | TGTGCCACCTCCAGGTATGTTAGGAACACTGAAGCTTTCTTT | CATSRYVRNTEAFF
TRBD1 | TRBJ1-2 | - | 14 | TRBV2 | TGTGCCAGCAGGGAGACAACCTGGGGACAGGGCTACACCTTC | CASRETTWGQGYTF
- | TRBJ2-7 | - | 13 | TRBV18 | TGTGCCAGCTCACCAAGTCAGACCTACGAGCAGTACTTC | CASSPSQTYEQYF
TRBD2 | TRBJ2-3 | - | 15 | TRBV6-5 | TGTGCCAGCCGCGGGAGGAGATCTGGCACAGATACGCAGTATTTT | CASRGRRSGTDTQYF
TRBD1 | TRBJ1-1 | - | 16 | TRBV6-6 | TGTGCCAGCAGTCCACGACAGGGGTTAATTGGCACTGAAGCTTTCTTT | CASSPRQGLIGTEAFF
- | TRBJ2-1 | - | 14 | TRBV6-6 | TGTGCCAGCAGTTACCCCGCGGGATACAATGAGCAGTTCTTC | CASSYPAGYNEQFF
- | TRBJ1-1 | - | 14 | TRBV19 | TGTGCCACAAAGGGAGGGGTGATGAACACTGAAGCTTTCTTT | CATKGGVMNTEAFF
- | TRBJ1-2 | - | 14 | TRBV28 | TGTGCCAGCAGTGCTAACGGACTCTACTATGGCTACACCTTC | CASSANGLYYGYTF